This T cell receptor beta chain was recovered during a study of blood T cell repertoires in COVID-19. This table comes from immunoSEQ multiplex PCR, and its TCRdb copy is limited to in-frame clones, with some not included. The table records about 230,000 clones, 83% of them present only once. There are 12 residues in the CDR3. The junction had 7 bases not matched to a gene; V was cut back by 7 bases and J by 8 bases. Germline-derived CDR1 and CDR2 are SEHNR and FQNEAQ (reference sequence). The sequence was obtained from a woman in her thirties with COVID-19, enrolled during active disease. The chain employs TRBV7-9 and TRBJ1-2, with TRBD1 matching over 7 bases. Sequenced input: peripheral blood. CDR3 protein: CASTDRARGYTF. Here the CDR3 DNA reads TGTGCCAGCACCGACAGGGCTAGAGGCTACACCTTC. Full variable domain (rest looked up from reference TRBV7-9 and TRBJ1-2): DTGVSQNPRHKITKRGQNVTFRCDPISEHNRLYWYRQTLGQGPEFLTYFQNEAQLEKSRLLSDRFSAERPKGSFSTLEIQRTEQGDSAMYLCASTDRARGYTFGSGTRLTVV.